The entry below gives a single TCR beta chain sequence along with its context. No antigen is known for it. The sample comes from a study of cytomegalovirus exposure and HLA in healthy donors. Study overall: Approximately 180 million T cells yielded 100 million or so unique TCR beta sequences, as an earlier analysis found. Whole-study findings and limits: Researchers counted about 150 TCR beta chains as cytomegalovirus-associated.

A multiplex PCR was run with 60 Vbeta primers and 13 Jbeta primers. Measured with immunoSEQ multiplex PCR; TCRdb has only the in-frame clones, and not every one. The data show approximately 180,000 clones, approximately 84% seen once. The CDR3 totals 15 residues. V was clipped by 5 bases and J by 7 bases, with 19 bases between them. CDR1 SGHRS and CDR2 YFSETQ come from the germline V gene. The chain links TRBV5-1 to TRBJ1-5; D is perhaps TRBD1 (5 bases). The sequence was obtained from a girl between 10 and 17 years old in good health and CMV-seropositive. What was sequenced was PBMCs. The CDR3 is CASRTGDLEGQPQHF. The CDR3, as DNA: TGCGCCAGCAGGACGGGAGACTTAGAGGGGCAGCCCCAGCATTTT.